The following is a T cell receptor (beta chain) sequence with its context. The antigen remains unidentified. Clones were sequenced by immunoSEQ multiplex PCR, and TCRdb holds only the in-frame ones, with some missing. The sample includes about 140,000 clones, around 82% of them seen just once. The CDR3 totals 15 residues. Trimming shortened V by 5 bases and J by 2 bases, and 16 bases separated the two germline ends. Germline V gene lookup returns CDR1 SEHNR and CDR2 FQNEAQ (reference sequence). This sample is part of a study of cytotoxic CD8 clonotypes in ibrutinib-treated CLL. General study results and limits: Clonality went up at ibrutinib response and then declined back toward baseline at progression.

This TCR derives from a human donor with chronic lymphocytic leukemia. The source was PBMCs, collected after 36 months of ibrutinib treatment. The chain uses TRBV7-9 and TRBJ2-7, with TRBD1 as a possible D gene (5 bases). The CDR3 reads CASSQVLDSTYEQYF. The CDR3 DNA sequence: TGTGCCAGCAGCCAAGTTCTAGACAGCACCTACGAGCAGTACTTC.